Listed here are 30 T cell receptor beta chains from one sample, sequenced in a study of CD8 T cells in ankylosing spondylitis. TCRdb ran MiXCR on the 5' RACE reads and lists one entry per CDR3 protein. The table shows 340,000 or so distinct CDR3 sequences, with about 14% occurring only once. The sample comprised blood, either unsorted or a sorted T cell fraction (not recorded which). These receptors originate from a male donor with ankylosing spondylitis or in good health (not recorded which).

This clonotype showed up many times. This chain joins TRBV7-2 and TRBJ1-2, with TRBD1 identical over 7 bases. Germline trimming cut 7 bases from V and 7 bases from J; bases unmatched to any gene: 6. Germline-derived CDR1 and CDR2 are SGHTA and FQGNSA. CDR3 length: 12 residues. The CDR3 here is CASTHRGLGYTF. CDR3 DNA sequence: TGTGCCAGCACCCACAGGGGACTTGGCTACACCTTC.

This clonotype was detected only a few times. The chain couples TRBV27 to TRBJ2-7, with D maybe TRBD2 (5 bases). The CDR3 contains 14 residues. V dropped 5 bases and J dropped 5 bases, with 16 bases sitting between them. CDR1 is MNHEY and CDR2 is SMNVEV in the germline V gene (reference sequence). The CDR3 spells CASSAGHPPNEQYF. The DNA for the CDR3 is TGTGCCAGCAGTGCGGGTCACCCCCCGAACGAGCAGTACTTC.

The chain carries TRBV5-1 and TRBJ2-1; the D gene is possibly TRBD2 (6 bases). Germline CDR1 reads SGHRS; CDR2 reads YFSETQ. The CDR3 consists of 13 residues. Trimming cost V 8 bases and J 3 bases, with 12 bases left between them. CDR3 nucleotides: TGCGCCAGTCATCCCGGGGGCTACAATGAGCAGTTCTTC. It translates to CASHPGGYNEQFF.

The sample holds a few counts of this clonotype. The chain employs TRBV10-3 and TRBJ1-1; D is perhaps TRBD1 (5 bases). Germline CDR1 and CDR2: ENHRY and SYGVKD. Trimming cost V 0 bases and J 4 bases, with 9 bases left between them. The CDR3 has 14 residues. In nucleotides, the CDR3 is TGTGCCATCAGTGAGTCTGGGGGGGTCACTGAAGCTTTCTTT. It translates to CAISESGGVTEAFF.

This clonotype was seen a handful of times. This chain joins TRBV5-1 and TRBJ2-3; 13 positions match TRBD2. The germline V gene encodes CDR1 SGHRS and CDR2 YFSETQ. Trimming at V came to 4 bases and at J to 7 bases, leaving 9 bases not matched to a gene. The CDR3 is made up of 16 amino acids. The CDR3 sequence: CASSHDRTSGGNTQYF. The CDR3 region has the DNA TGCGCCAGCAGCCACGACCGGACTAGCGGGGGAAATACGCAGTATTTT. The full variable domain, completed using reference TRBV5-1 and TRBJ2-3, is KAGVTQTPRYLIKTRGQQVTLSCSPISGHRSVSWYQQTPGQGLQFLFEYFSETQRNKGNFPGRFSGRQFSNSRSEMNVSTLELGDSALYLCASSHDRTSGGNTQYFGPGTRLTVL.

The chain couples TRBV2 to TRBJ1-2; weak D call: TRBD1 (6 bases). Trimming took off 6 bases at V and 4 bases at J, with 12 bases between the two ends. Germline CDR1 SNHLY, CDR2 FYNNEI. The CDR3 has 13 amino acids. The CDR3 reads CASREQGLYGYTF. The CDR3 region has the DNA TGTGCCAGCAGGGAACAGGGACTCTATGGCTACACCTTC. Filled out from reference TRBV2 and TRBJ1-2, the complete variable domain reads EPEVTQTPSHQVTQMGQEVILRCVPISNHLYFYWYRQILGQKVEFLVSFYNNEISEKSEIFDDQFSVERPDGSNFTLKIRSTKLEDSAMYFCASREQGLYGYTFGSGTRLTVV.

The chain has TRBV11-2 and TRBJ1-1, with D possibly being TRBD1 (5 bases). Trimming pared 5 bases from V and 1 base from J, leaving 14 bases between. The CDR3 contains 15 residues. Per germline, CDR1 SGHAT and CDR2 FQNNGV. Written as DNA, the CDR3 is TGTGCCAGCAGCCTGGGGGACCTACCGAACACTGAAGCTTTCTTT. This codes for CASSLGDLPNTEAFF.

This clonotype was picked up a small number of times. DNA of the CDR3: TGTGCCAGCAGTTACAAAGGGGGACAGGGGTATGGCTACACCTTC. As protein: CASSYKGGQGYGYTF. This rearrangement joins TRBV6-5 to TRBJ1-2, with 10 bases matching TRBD1. Germline V gives CDR1 MNHEY, CDR2 SVGAGI. V trimming: 2 bases; J trimming: 5 bases; junction bases outside the gene matches: 5. The length of the CDR3 is 15 residues.

The chain recombines TRBV12-3 or TRBV12-4 with TRBJ2-1; 11 bases line up with TRBD2. V shed 0 bases and J 12 bases; nucleotides not matched to a gene: 7. The CDR3 covers 15 residues. The CDR3 protein is CASSLAPTSGAAQFF. CDR3 nucleotides: TGTGCCAGCAGTTTAGCGCCGACTAGCGGGGCGGCGCAGTTCTTC.

The V gene is TRBV10-3, the J gene TRBJ1-1; 8 nucleotides line up with TRBD1. The ends lost 6 bases at V and 7 bases at J; junction bases unmatched: 7. The CDR3 runs 13 residues. The germline CDR1 and CDR2 sequences are ENHRY and SYGVKD. Written as DNA, the CDR3 is TGTGCCATCAGGCCGACAGGGGACAATGAAGCTTTCTTT. This sequence encodes CAIRPTGDNEAFF.

This chain uses TRBV6-1 with TRBJ2-6; possibly TRBD2 for D (6 bases). The length of the CDR3 is 17 residues. The V end was cut by 8 bases, the J end by 0 bases, with 17 bases between. Per the germline V gene, CDR1 is MNHNS and CDR2 is SASEGT. The CDR3 region is CASPRERASSGANVLTF. CDR3 coding DNA: TGTGCCAGCCCTAGGGAGCGGGCTAGCTCTGGGGCCAACGTCCTGACTTTC.

This clonotype has more than one count but fewer than ten. V is TRBV10-3 and J is TRBJ1-5, with D uncertain. This CDR3 is built from 15 residues. Trimming took off 2 bases at V and 9 bases at J, with 17 bases between the two ends. CDR1 and CDR2 from the germline V gene are ENHRY and SYGVKD. The CDR3 region has the DNA TGTGCCATCAGTGAGGCGGAGGGCTACTCCTGGCCCCAGCATTTT. Translated, it gives CAISEAEGYSWPQHF.

This chain uses TRBV7-2 with TRBJ2-5; D remains ambiguous. The CDR3 extends over 14 amino acids. From germline, CDR1 is SGHTA and CDR2 FQGNSA. Deletions cut 5 bases from V and 1 base from J, with 11 bases between. CDR3 in amino acids: CASSPRYFQETQYF. CDR3 nucleotide sequence: TGTGCCAGCAGCCCAAGGTATTTCCAAGAGACCCAGTACTTC.

The chain couples TRBV20-1 to TRBJ2-7, with 13 bases matching TRBD2. The CDR3 runs to 15 residues. J gave up 0 bases and V 4 bases, and 3 bases lay outside the gene matches. Per germline, CDR1 DFQATT and CDR2 SNEGSKA (reference sequence). CDR3 nucleotides: TGCAGTGCTAAACGGACTAGCGGGGGCTCCTACGAGCAGTACTTC. Protein: CSAKRTSGGSYEQYF.

At least ten counts were recorded for this clonotype. V and J are TRBV5-1 and TRBJ2-5, with TRBD2 identical over 14 bases. Per the germline V gene, CDR1 is SGHRS and CDR2 is YFSETQ. Losses at the gene ends were 4 bases for V and 4 bases for J; bases not matched to a gene: 3. This CDR3 has 15 residues. This chain's CDR3 is CASSPGLAGAETQYF. Written as DNA, the CDR3 is TGCGCCAGCAGCCCGGGACTAGCGGGAGCAGAGACCCAGTACTTC.

This clonotype was counted only a few times. The genes are TRBV18 and TRBJ2-3; tentative D call: TRBD1 (5 bases). V was pared by 2 bases and J by 2 bases, with 14 bases between. Germline V lookup: CDR1 KGHSH, CDR2 LQKENI. The CDR3 spans 16 residues. The CDR3 region has the DNA TGTGCCAGCTCACCATTTGTAGGGGTCTTCACAGATACGCAGTATTTT. It specifies CASSPFVGVFTDTQYF.

The chain links TRBV7-8 to TRBJ1-1, with 7 bases that match TRBD1. Germline assignment: CDR1 SGHVS and CDR2 FQNEAQ. This CDR3 has 13 amino acids. Trimming removed 1 base from V and 10 bases from J; junction bases left unmatched: 6. The DNA for the CDR3 is TGTGCCAGCAGCTTAGGGCAGGGGGTTCGAGCTTTCTTT. Amino acids: CASSLGQGVRAFF.

This clonotype has a handful of counts. The chain is built from TRBV5-1 and TRBJ2-7; unclear D gene. Germline V gene lookup returns CDR1 SGHRS and CDR2 YFSETQ. V was trimmed by 1 base and J by 5 bases, leaving 10 bases between them. The length of the CDR3 is 13 residues. The CDR3 reads CASSLTPGDEQYF. The CDR3 DNA reads as TGCGCCAGCAGCTTGACCCCTGGGGACGAGCAGTACTTC. Filled out from reference TRBV5-1 and TRBJ2-7, the complete variable domain reads KAGVTQTPRYLIKTRGQQVTLSCSPISGHRSVSWYQQTPGQGLQFLFEYFSETQRNKGNFPGRFSGRQFSNSRSEMNVSTLELGDSALYLCASSLTPGDEQYFGPGTRLTVT.

This clonotype was seen a handful of times. CDR3 nucleotide sequence: TGTGCCAGCTCGACAGGTCGGGTTGGTGGCTACACCTTC. This gives the protein CASSTGRVGGYTF. The chain employs TRBV18 and TRBJ1-2; D possibly corresponds to TRBD1 (6 bases). Trimming removed 6 bases at V and 7 bases at J, with 15 bases between. Germline V gene sequence: CDR1 KGHSH, CDR2 LQKENI. The CDR3 runs 13 residues.

This clonotype occurred once. V is TRBV19 and J is TRBJ2-7; D might be TRBD1 (6 bases). Trimming shortened V by 5 bases and J by 4 bases, and 15 bases separated the two germline ends. Germline V gene data show CDR1 as LNHDA and CDR2 as SQIVND (reference sequence). This CDR3 spans 14 amino acids. CDR3 DNA sequence: TGTGCCAGTAGTGAGACCTCCGGGACATACGAGCAGTACTTC. This codes for CASSETSGTYEQYF.

Only a few counts were recorded for this clonotype. This chain links TRBV11-2 with TRBJ2-7; 9 bases match TRBD1. Germline trimming cut 8 bases from V and 3 bases from J; bases unmatched to any gene: 8. Germline CDR1 SGHAT, CDR2 FQNNGV. The CDR3 is 14 residues long. CDR3 sequence reads: CASGSRTGVYEQYF. CDR3 nucleotide sequence: TGTGCCAGCGGATCGAGGACAGGGGTCTACGAGCAGTACTTC.

By its share, this clonotype is medium-sized. The chain uses TRBV12-3 or TRBV12-4 and TRBJ2-6; D might be TRBD1 or TRBD2, each matching 5 bases. Trimming pared 6 bases from V and 0 bases from J, leaving 15 bases between. The CDR3 sequence is 17 residues long. The CDR3 nucleotides read TGTGCCAGCAGCGACCGGGACCGATACTCTGGGGCCAACGTCCTGACTTTC. It is translated as CASSDRDRYSGANVLTF.

The table lists this clonotype with a few counts. This chain uses TRBV5-6 with TRBJ2-7, with a tentative D call TRBD2 (6 bases). The CDR3 totals 12 residues. V was pared by 4 bases and J by 5 bases, with 10 bases between. In germline, CDR1 is SGHDT, CDR2 YYEEEE. In nucleotides, the CDR3 is TGTGCCAGCAGCATGGAGGGCCACGAGCAGTACTTC. It codes for CASSMEGHEQYF.

The chain combines TRBV5-1 with TRBJ2-1; 7 positions match TRBD2. Germline-derived CDR1 and CDR2 are SGHRS and YFSETQ. V lost 4 bases to trimming and J lost 0 bases; unmatched junction nucleotides: 7. This CDR3 is 16 amino acids long. The CDR3 nucleotides read TGCGCCAGCAGCAAATTAGCGGGTATCTCCTACAATGAGCAGTTCTTC. Encoded protein: CASSKLAGISYNEQFF.

The V call is TRBV7-9, the J call TRBJ2-5; maybe TRBD1 (5 bases). The V and J ends lost 1 base and 5 bases respectively, with 8 bases between them. Germline V gives CDR1 SEHNR, CDR2 FQNEAQ (reference sequence). The CDR3 has 13 residues. The CDR3 region is CASSLVSGETQYF. DNA of the CDR3: TGTGCCAGCAGCTTAGTCTCAGGGGAGACCCAGTACTTC.

The V call is TRBV3-1, the J call TRBJ1-3; TRBD1 is a possible D gene (5 bases). The CDR3 covers 15 residues. CDR1 is LGHDT and CDR2 is YNNKEL in the germline V gene (reference sequence). Trimming removed 0 bases from V and 4 bases from J, with 10 bases in between. CDR3 nucleotide sequence: TGTGCCAGCAGCCAAGATCCAGGGTGGGGAAACACCATATATTTT. This encodes CASSQDPGWGNTIYF. Looking up the rest from reference TRBV3-1 and TRBJ1-3 gives the full variable domain: DTAVSQTPKYLVTQMGNDKSIKCEQNLGHDTMYWYKQDSKKFLKIMFSYNNKELIINETVPNRFSPKSPDKAHLNLHINSLELGDSAVYFCASSQDPGWGNTIYFGEGSWLTVV.

There are many counts of this clonotype. The V gene is TRBV20-1, the J gene TRBJ2-7; 12 bases are a match to TRBD2. The CDR3 covers 15 residues. Germline V lookup: CDR1 DFQATT, CDR2 SNEGSKA (reference sequence). The V segment lost 6 bases and the J segment 2 bases; nucleotides outside the gene matches: 8. This CDR3 is CSAGPTSGGPYEQYF. The CDR3 nucleotides read TGCAGTGCCGGGCCAACTAGCGGGGGGCCCTACGAGCAGTACTTC.

The chain links TRBV7-2 to TRBJ2-3; D gene unclear. Deletions cut 3 bases from V and 11 bases from J, with 12 bases between. The CDR3 covers 12 residues. From germline, CDR1 is SGHTA and CDR2 FQGNSA. The chain's CDR3 is CASSFFDRMQYF. In DNA form, the CDR3 reads TGTGCCAGCAGCTTCTTCGACCGCATGCAGTATTTT.

In this sample, this clonotype turned up a few times. V and J are TRBV11-2 and TRBJ2-3; the D is unclear. CDR3 size: 12 residues. The V end was cut by 5 bases, the J end by 6 bases, with 9 bases between. Germline V gene lookup returns CDR1 SGHAT and CDR2 FQNNGV. CDR3 nucleotides: TGTGCCAGCAGCCCCCAGTCGGATACGCAGTATTTT. Its protein is CASSPQSDTQYF.

In this sample, this clonotype turned up a few times. This chain joins TRBV20-1 and TRBJ1-2; 9 bases agree with TRBD1. V dropped 5 bases and J dropped 2; count of bases not matched to a gene: 3. Germline V gene sequence: CDR1 DFQATT, CDR2 SNEGSKA (reference sequence). The CDR3 is made up of 13 amino acids. CDR3 nucleotides: TGCAGTGCTGGGGGACAGGGAAACTATGGCTACACCTTC. Residues: CSAGGQGNYGYTF.